This T cell receptor (beta chain) emerged from a study of T cell responses to AZD1222 COVID-19 vaccine. Study-level results: Females made up more of the donors, who were largely white British, and clonal diversity may have come out too low.

Libraries were prepared by immunoSEQ multiplex PCR; TCRdb keeps only in-frame clonotypes and omits some of them. The sample lists some 80,000 clones, less than 95% occurring once. On this clone: What it binds is unknown.

Analyses pooled second doses at about 4 or about 12 weeks. The V gene's germline CDR1 is SGHRS and CDR2 YFSETQ. This CDR3 region has 12 residues. Trimming removed 1 base from V and 1 base from J, with 2 bases in between. The sequence derives from an adult who received the AZD1222 COVID-19 vaccine. Source: peripheral blood, taken 28 days after the second AZD1222 dose. V usage is TRBV5-1 and J usage is TRBJ1-1, with D unclear. The CDR3 is CASSLRNTEAFF. The CDR3 bases are TGCGCCAGCAGCTTGCGGAACACTGAAGCTTTCTTT.